This T cell receptor beta chain was observed in a study of T cells in Graves' hyperthyroidism and ophthalmopathy. Clinical symptoms, serum thyroxine, TRAb, thyroid ultrasound and orbital computed tomography established diagnosis. The sample holds many counts of this clonotype. V trimming: 6 bases; J trimming: 1 base; junction bases outside the gene matches: 9. CDR1 and CDR2 from the germline V gene are KGHSH and LQKENI. The CDR3 contains 17 residues. Amplification of TCR beta CDR3 regions was performed using RNA transcripts as template. TCR CDR3 underwent first-round RT-PCR with the HTBI primer set. TCRdb called the multiplex PCR reads again in MiXCR, with one record for every CDR3 protein. The profile shows 350,000 to 450,000 distinct CDR3 sequences, about an eighth of them singletons.

Specimen: blood. This TCR was sampled from a man aged 50-60 years with Graves' ophthalmopathy. The rearrangement links TRBV18 to TRBJ2-3; the match to TRBD2 covers 11 bases. The CDR3 DNA is TGTGCCAGCTCTCGAGTAGCGGGAGGGGTCGGCACAGATACGCAGTATTTT. Its translation: CASSRVAGGVGTDTQYF.